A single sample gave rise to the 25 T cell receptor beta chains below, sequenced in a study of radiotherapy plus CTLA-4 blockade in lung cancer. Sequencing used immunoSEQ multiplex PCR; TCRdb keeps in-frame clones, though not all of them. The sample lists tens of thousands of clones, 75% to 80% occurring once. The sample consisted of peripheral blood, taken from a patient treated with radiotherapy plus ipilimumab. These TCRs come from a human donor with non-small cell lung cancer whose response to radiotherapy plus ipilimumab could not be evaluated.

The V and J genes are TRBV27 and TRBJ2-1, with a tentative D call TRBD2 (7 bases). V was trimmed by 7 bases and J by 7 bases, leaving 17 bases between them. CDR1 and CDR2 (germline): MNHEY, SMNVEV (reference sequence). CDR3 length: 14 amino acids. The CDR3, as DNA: TGTGCCAGCACCGTAGGAGGGAGGGGGAATGAGCAGTTCTTC. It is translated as CASTVGGRGNEQFF.

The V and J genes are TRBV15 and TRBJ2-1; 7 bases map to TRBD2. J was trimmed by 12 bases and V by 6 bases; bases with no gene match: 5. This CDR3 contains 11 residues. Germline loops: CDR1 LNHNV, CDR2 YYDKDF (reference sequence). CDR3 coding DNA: TGTGCCACCAGGTCTAGCGGAGGGCAGTTCTTC. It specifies CATRSSGGQFF.

The CDR3 sequence: CASSAYRGSYTF. The CDR3 region has the DNA TGTGCCAGCAGCGCGTACAGGGGAAGCTACACCTTC. J is TRBJ1-2 and V is TRBV7-9; TRBD1 agrees at 7 bases. This CDR3 comprises 12 residues. Germline V gene data show CDR1 as SEHNR and CDR2 as FQNEAQ (reference sequence). V dropped 5 bases and J dropped 9; count of bases not matched to a gene: 6.

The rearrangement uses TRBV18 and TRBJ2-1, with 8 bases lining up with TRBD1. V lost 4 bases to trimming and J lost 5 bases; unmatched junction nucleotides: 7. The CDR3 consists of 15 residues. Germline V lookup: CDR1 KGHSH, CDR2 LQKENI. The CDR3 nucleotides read TGTGCCAGCTCACATCCAGGGGGCACTAACAATGAGCAGTTCTTC. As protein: CASSHPGGTNNEQFF.

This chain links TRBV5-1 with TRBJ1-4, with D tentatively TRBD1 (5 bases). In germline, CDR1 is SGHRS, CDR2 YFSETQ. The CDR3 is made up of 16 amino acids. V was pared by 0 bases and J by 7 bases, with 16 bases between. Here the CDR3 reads CASSLGFGQGGEKLFF. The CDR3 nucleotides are TGCGCCAGCAGCTTGGGGTTCGGGCAGGGTGGTGAAAAACTGTTTTTT. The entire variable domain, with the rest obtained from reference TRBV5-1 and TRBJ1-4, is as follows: KAGVTQTPRYLIKTRGQQVTLSCSPISGHRSVSWYQQTPGQGLQFLFEYFSETQRNKGNFPGRFSGRQFSNSRSEMNVSTLELGDSALYLCASSLGFGQGGEKLFFGSGTQLSVL.

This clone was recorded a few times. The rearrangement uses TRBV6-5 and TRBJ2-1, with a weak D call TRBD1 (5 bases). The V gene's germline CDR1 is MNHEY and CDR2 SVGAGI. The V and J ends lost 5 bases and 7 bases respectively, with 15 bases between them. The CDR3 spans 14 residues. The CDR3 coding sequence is TGTGCCAGCAGTAGACAGAGTTCGAATAATGAGCAGTTCTTC. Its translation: CASSRQSSNNEQFF.

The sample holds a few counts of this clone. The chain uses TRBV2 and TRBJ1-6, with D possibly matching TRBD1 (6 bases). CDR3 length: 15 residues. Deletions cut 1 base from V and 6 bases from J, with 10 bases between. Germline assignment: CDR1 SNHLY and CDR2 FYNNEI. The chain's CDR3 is CASSEEGTPNSPLHF. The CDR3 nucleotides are TGTGCCAGCAGTGAAGAGGGGACACCTAATTCACCCCTCCACTTT.

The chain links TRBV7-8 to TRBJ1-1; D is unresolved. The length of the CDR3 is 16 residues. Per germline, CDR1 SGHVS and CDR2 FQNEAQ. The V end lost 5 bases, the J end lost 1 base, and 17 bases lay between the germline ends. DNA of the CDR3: TGTGCCAGCAGCCCAAACTTTTTAAGGAGGAACACTGAAGCTTTCTTT. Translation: CASSPNFLRRNTEAFF.

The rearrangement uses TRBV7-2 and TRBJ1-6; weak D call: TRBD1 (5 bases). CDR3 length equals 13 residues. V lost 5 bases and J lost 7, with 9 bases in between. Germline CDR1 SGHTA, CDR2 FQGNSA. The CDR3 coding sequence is TGTGCCAGCAGCGCTGGGGGGAATTCACCCCTCCACTTT. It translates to CASSAGGNSPLHF.

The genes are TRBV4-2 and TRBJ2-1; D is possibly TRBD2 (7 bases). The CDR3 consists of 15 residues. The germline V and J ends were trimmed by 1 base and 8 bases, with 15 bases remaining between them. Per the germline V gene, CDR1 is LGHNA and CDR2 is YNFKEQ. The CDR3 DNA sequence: TGTGCCAGCAGCCAAGCCAGAGGGGGGGGCTATGAGCAGTTCTTC. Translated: CASSQARGGGYEQFF.

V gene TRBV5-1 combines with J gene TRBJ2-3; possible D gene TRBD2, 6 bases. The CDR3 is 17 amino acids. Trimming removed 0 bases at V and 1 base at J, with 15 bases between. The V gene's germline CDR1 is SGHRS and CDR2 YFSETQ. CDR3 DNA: TGCGCCAGCAGCTTGGGGGACTCCCGTTCTCGCACAGATACGCAGTATTTT. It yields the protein CASSLGDSRSRTDTQYF.

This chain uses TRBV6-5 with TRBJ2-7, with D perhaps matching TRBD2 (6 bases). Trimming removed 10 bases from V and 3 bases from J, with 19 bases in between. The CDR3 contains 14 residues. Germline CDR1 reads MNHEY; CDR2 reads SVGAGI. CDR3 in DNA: TGTGCCACGCTTGGGGGGTGGGGGGACTACGAGCAGTACTTC. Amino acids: CATLGGWGDYEQYF.

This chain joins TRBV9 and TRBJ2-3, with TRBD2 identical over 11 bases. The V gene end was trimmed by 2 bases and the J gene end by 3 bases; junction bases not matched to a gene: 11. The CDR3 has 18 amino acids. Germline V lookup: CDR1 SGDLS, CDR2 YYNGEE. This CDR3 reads CASSVGLAGGPFTDTQYF. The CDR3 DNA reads TGTGCCAGCAGCGTTGGCCTAGCGGGGGGACCGTTTACAGATACGCAGTATTTT.

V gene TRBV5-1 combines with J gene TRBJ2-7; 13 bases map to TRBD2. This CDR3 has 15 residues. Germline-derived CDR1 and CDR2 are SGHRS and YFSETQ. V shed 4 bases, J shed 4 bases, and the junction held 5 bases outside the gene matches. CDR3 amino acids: CASSTGTSGMYEQYF. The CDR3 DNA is TGCGCCAGCAGCACAGGGACTAGCGGGATGTACGAGCAGTACTTC.

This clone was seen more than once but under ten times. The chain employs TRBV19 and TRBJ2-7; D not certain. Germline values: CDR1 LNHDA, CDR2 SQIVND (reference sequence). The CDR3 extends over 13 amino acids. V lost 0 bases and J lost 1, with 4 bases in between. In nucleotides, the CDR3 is TGTGCCAGTAGTATAGACGGGTCCTACGAGCAGTACTTC. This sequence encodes CASSIDGSYEQYF.

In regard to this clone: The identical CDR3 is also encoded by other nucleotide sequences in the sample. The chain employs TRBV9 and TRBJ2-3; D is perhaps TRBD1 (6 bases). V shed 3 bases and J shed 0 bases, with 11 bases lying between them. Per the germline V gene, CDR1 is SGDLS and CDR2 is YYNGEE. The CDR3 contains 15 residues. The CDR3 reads CASSALQGSTDTQYF. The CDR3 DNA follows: TGTGCCAGCAGCGCACTACAGGGTAGCACAGATACGCAGTATTTT.

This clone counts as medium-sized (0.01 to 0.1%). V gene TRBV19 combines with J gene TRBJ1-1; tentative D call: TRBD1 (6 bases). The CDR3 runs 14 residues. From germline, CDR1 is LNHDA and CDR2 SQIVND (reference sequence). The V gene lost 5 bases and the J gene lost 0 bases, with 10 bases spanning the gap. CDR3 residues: CASSVTGLNTEAFF. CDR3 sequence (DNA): TGTGCCAGTAGTGTGACAGGACTGAACACTGAAGCTTTCTTT.

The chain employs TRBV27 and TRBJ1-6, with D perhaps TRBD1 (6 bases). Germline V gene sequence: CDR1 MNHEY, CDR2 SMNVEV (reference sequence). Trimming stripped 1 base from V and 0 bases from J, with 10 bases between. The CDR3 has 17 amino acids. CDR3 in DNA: TGTGCCAGCAGTTTATGGGGGACATACTCCTATAATTCACCCCTCCACTTT. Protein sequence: CASSLWGTYSYNSPLHF.

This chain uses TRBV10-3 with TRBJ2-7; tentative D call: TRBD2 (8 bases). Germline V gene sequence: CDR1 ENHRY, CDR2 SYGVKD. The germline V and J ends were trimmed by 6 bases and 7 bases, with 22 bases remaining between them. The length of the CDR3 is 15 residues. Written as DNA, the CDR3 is TGTGCCATCAGGGGGACAGCGGGAGATCTAGATGAGCAGTACTTC. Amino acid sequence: CAIRGTAGDLDEQYF.

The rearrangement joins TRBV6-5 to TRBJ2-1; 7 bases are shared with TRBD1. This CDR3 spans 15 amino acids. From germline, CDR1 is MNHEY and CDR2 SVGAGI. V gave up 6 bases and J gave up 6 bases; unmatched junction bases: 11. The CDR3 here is CASSRPGTVLNEQFF. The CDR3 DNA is TGTGCCAGCAGCCGACCCGGGACAGTCCTCAATGAGCAGTTCTTC.

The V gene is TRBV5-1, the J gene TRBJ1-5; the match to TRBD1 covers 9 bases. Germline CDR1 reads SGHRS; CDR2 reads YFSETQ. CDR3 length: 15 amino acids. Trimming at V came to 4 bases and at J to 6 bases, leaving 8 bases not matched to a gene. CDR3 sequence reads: CASSPGTGLRQPQHF. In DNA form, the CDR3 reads TGCGCCAGCAGCCCCGGGACAGGGCTACGTCAGCCCCAGCATTTT.

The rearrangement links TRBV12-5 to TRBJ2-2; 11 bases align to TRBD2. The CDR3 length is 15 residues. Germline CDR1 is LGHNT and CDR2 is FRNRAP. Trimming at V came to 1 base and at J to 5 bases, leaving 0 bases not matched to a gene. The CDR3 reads CASGLGLAGTGELFF. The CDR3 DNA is TGTGCTAGTGGTTTGGGACTAGCGGGAACCGGGGAGCTGTTTTTT. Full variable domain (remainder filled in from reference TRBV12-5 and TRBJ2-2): DARVTQTPRHKVTEMGQEVTMRCQPILGHNTVFWYRQTMMQGLELLAYFRNRAPLDDSGMPKDRFSAEMPDATLATLKIQPSEPRDSAVYFCASGLGLAGTGELFFGEGSRLTVL.

The CDR3 reads CASSFRGNTIYF. The CDR3 DNA reads as TGTGCCAGCAGCTTTCGTGGAAACACCATATATTTT. The gene calls are TRBV5-6 and TRBJ1-3; D is undetermined. The V gene's germline CDR1 is SGHDT and CDR2 YYEEEE. The CDR3 loop spans 12 amino acids. The ends were cut back, 2 bases at V and 3 bases at J, with 3 bases in the middle.

In DNA form, the CDR3 reads TGTGCCAGTAGTAGCGGAGCCAATGAGCAGTTCTTC. This encodes CASSSGANEQFF. This chain connects TRBV19 to TRBJ2-1; D is unclear. V shed 4 bases and J shed 6 bases, with 7 bases lying between them. The V gene's germline CDR1 is LNHDA and CDR2 SQIVND (reference sequence). The length of the CDR3 is 12 residues.

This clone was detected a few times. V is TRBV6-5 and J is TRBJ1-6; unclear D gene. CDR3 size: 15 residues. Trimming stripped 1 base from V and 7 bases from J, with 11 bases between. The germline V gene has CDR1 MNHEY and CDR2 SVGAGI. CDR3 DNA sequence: TGTGCCAGCAGTTACTATCAGGTCGGCAATTCACCCCTCCACTTT. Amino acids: CASSYYQVGNSPLHF.